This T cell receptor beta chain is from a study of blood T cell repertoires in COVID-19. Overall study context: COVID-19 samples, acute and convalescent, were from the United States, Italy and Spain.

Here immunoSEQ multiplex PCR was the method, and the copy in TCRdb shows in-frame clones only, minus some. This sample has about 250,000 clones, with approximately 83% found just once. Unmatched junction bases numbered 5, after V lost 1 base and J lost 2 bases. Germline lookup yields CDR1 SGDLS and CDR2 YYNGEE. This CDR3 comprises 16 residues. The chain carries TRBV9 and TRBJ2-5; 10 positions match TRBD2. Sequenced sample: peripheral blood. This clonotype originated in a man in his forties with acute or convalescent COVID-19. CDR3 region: CASSVNSGRAQETQYF. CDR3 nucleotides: TGTGCCAGCAGCGTAAACAGCGGGAGGGCTCAAGAGACCCAGTACTTC.